A single sample is the source of the 18 T cell receptor beta chains below, sequenced in a study of blood T cell repertoires in COVID-19. Profiling relied on immunoSEQ multiplex PCR, and the TCRdb table lists in-frame clones only, not all of them. The data show approximately 340,000 clones, about 87% seen once. Source material: peripheral blood. These receptors were collected from a man between 25 and 39 years old with COVID-19, enrolled during active disease.

The rearrangement joins TRBV27 to TRBJ1-2; D may be TRBD1 (6 bases). Germline values: CDR1 MNHEY, CDR2 SMNVEV (reference sequence). The CDR3 contains 17 residues. Trimming shortened V by 4 bases and J by 4 bases, and 22 bases separated the two germline ends. The CDR3 loop reads CASSSPTGGGRGYGYTF. Here the CDR3 DNA reads TGTGCCAGCAGTTCGCCCACGGGGGGGGGCCGGGGCTATGGCTACACCTTC.

This sequence joins TRBV2 and TRBJ2-1; D is possibly TRBD1 (6 bases). Germline V CDR1 and CDR2: SNHLY, FYNNEI. V was shortened by 5 bases and J by 9 bases, with 20 bases between the two germline ends. The CDR3 extends over 15 amino acids. CDR3 in amino acids: CASSKSRGPGGEQFF. CDR3 nucleotide sequence: TGTGCCAGCAGTAAGAGCAGGGGCCCGGGTGGTGAGCAGTTCTTC.

The chain is built from TRBV24-1 and TRBJ2-7; D is possibly TRBD1 (6 bases). This CDR3 is 13 amino acids long. From germline, CDR1 is KGHDR and CDR2 SFDVKD. Trimming cost V 12 bases and J 3 bases, with 17 bases left between them. CDR3 loop: CALWGRGYYEQYF. The CDR3 DNA reads TGTGCCCTGTGGGGCAGGGGATACTACGAGCAGTACTTC.

The V and J genes are TRBV19 and TRBJ1-2; possibly TRBD1 for D (6 bases). CDR1 is LNHDA, CDR2 SQIVND, per germline (reference sequence). V lost 8 bases, J lost 7 bases, and 23 bases lay in between. The CDR3 is 15 amino acids. The CDR3 nucleotides are TGTGCCAGTCACTCAATGACAGGCCCGTCGGGTGGCTACACCTTC. Its protein is CASHSMTGPSGGYTF.

The chain carries TRBV6-5 and TRBJ2-2; no clear D. This CDR3 has 13 amino acids. The germline CDR1 and CDR2 sequences are MNHEY and SVGAGI. The V end was cut by 2 bases, the J end by 6 bases, with 7 bases between. The CDR3 region is CASSYAVAGELFF. The CDR3 region has the DNA TGTGCCAGCAGTTACGCAGTTGCCGGGGAGCTGTTTTTT.

The gene calls are TRBV5-1 and TRBJ2-7, with 9 bases identical to TRBD1. The junction had 4 bases not matched to a gene; V was cut back by 2 bases and J by 4 bases. The V gene's germline CDR1 is SGHRS and CDR2 YFSETQ. The CDR3 extends over 14 amino acids. CDR3 sequence reads: CASSFRDRVYEQYF. The CDR3 DNA sequence: TGCGCCAGCAGCTTCCGGGACAGGGTTTACGAGCAGTACTTC.

V and J are TRBV7-6 and TRBJ1-4, with 7 nucleotides matching TRBD1. Germline V gene data show CDR1 as SGHVS and CDR2 as FNYEAQ. The CDR3 is made up of 15 amino acids. Trimming took 4 bases from V and 5 from J; bases not matched to a gene: 7. This CDR3 is CASSSRTGNNEKLFF. For the CDR3, the DNA is TGTGCCAGCAGCTCCCGGACAGGCAACAATGAAAAACTGTTTTTT.

The gene calls are TRBV7-2 and TRBJ2-1; the D gene is possibly TRBD1 (6 bases). Germline V gene sequence: CDR1 SGHTA, CDR2 FQGNSA. V was pared by 8 bases and J by 0 bases, with 14 bases between. There are 15 residues in the CDR3. The CDR3 is CASQGRLSSYNEQFF. CDR3 nucleotides: TGTGCCAGCCAGGGGCGGTTGAGCTCCTACAATGAGCAGTTCTTC.

V usage is TRBV9 and J usage is TRBJ2-7; D gene uncertain. Germline-derived CDR1 and CDR2 are SGDLS and YYNGEE. CDR3 length: 14 residues. The ends were cut back, 2 bases at V and 3 bases at J, with 12 bases in the middle. CDR3 sequence: CASSVSVKDYEQYF. The CDR3 bases are TGTGCCAGCAGCGTGTCGGTAAAAGACTACGAGCAGTACTTC.

V gene TRBV5-1 combines with J gene TRBJ1-2, with D maybe TRBD1 (6 bases). The CDR3 consists of 19 residues. V was clipped by 4 bases and J by 0 bases, with 25 bases between them. Germline V gene data show CDR1 as SGHRS and CDR2 as YFSETQ. DNA of the CDR3: TGCGCCAGCAGCCTGGGCATAATGAAAACAGGGACCACTAACTATGGCTACACCTTC. This sequence encodes CASSLGIMKTGTTNYGYTF.

This clone was detected once. This chain connects TRBV7-9 to TRBJ2-1; TRBD2 matches 8 bases. CDR3 size: 15 residues. Germline CDR1 is SEHNR and CDR2 is FQNEAQ (reference sequence). V trimming: 3 bases; J trimming: 4 bases; junction bases outside the gene matches: 5. The CDR3: CASSFSGILYNEQFF. CDR3 sequence (DNA): TGTGCCAGCAGCTTTAGCGGGATCTTGTACAATGAGCAGTTCTTC.

V and J are TRBV3-1 (or the pseudogene TRBV3-2) and TRBJ1-1; D not certain. The V and J ends lost 5 bases and 0 bases respectively, with 7 bases between them. Germline CDR1 LGHDT, CDR2 YNNKEL (reference sequence). The CDR3 length is 13 residues. The CDR3 here is CASSTQMNTEAFF. The CDR3 DNA is TGTGCCAGCAGCACACAGATGAACACTGAAGCTTTCTTT.

This rearrangement joins TRBV18 to TRBJ2-3; 9 nucleotides line up with TRBD2. CDR1 KGHSH and CDR2 LQKENI come from the germline V gene. This CDR3 is built from 15 residues. The V segment lost 3 bases and the J segment 2 bases; nucleotides outside the gene matches: 3. CDR3 in DNA: TGTGCCAGCTCACCCATAGCGGGGGACACAGATACGCAGTATTTT. This sequence encodes CASSPIAGDTDTQYF. The variable domain in full, completed from reference TRBV18 and TRBJ2-3, reads NAGVMQNPRHLVRRRGQEARLRCSPMKGHSHVYWYRQLPEEGLKFMVYLQKENIIDESGMPKERFSAEFPKEGPSILRIQQVVRGDSAAYFCASSPIAGDTDTQYFGPGTRLTVL.

The chain has TRBV6-2 or TRBV6-3 and TRBJ1-2, with TRBD1 matching 7 bases. The V gene end was trimmed by 5 bases and the J gene end by 6 bases; junction bases not matched to a gene: 6. The CDR3 runs to 13 residues. Germline values: CDR1 MNHEY, CDR2 SVGEGT. Written as DNA, the CDR3 is TGTGCCAGCAGTAATTCCGGGACAGATGGCTACACCTTC. Protein: CASSNSGTDGYTF.

DNA of the CDR3: TGCGCCAGCTCAACAGGGGACTCCACCGGGGAGCTGTTTTTT. Translated, it gives CASSTGDSTGELFF. The V gene is TRBV5-1, the J gene TRBJ2-2; TRBD1 might be the D (7 bases). V gave up 7 bases and J gave up 4 bases, with 14 bases separating them. Germline assignment: CDR1 SGHRS and CDR2 YFSETQ. The CDR3 consists of 14 residues.

The chain recombines TRBV4-1 with TRBJ2-5; no definite D call. V dropped 2 bases and J dropped 5 bases, with 15 bases sitting between them. Germline CDR1 and CDR2: MGHRA and YSYEKL. The CDR3 sequence is 15 residues long. The DNA of the CDR3 is TGCGCCAGCAGCCAACCCACCCTGAGCGTCGAGACCCAGTACTTC. Translating gives CASSQPTLSVETQYF.

V usage is TRBV6-6 and J usage is TRBJ1-5, with 8 bases identical to TRBD1. The V and J ends lost 6 bases and 5 bases, in that order; junction bases with no gene match: 12. The length of the CDR3 is 16 residues. Germline CDR1 MNHNY, CDR2 SVGAGI (reference sequence). This chain's CDR3 is CASSRQTGAVDQPQHF. DNA of the CDR3: TGTGCCAGCAGCCGCCAGACAGGGGCGGTTGATCAGCCCCAGCATTTT.

The chain couples TRBV5-4 to TRBJ1-6, with 9 bases fitting TRBD1. Germline values: CDR1 SGHNT, CDR2 YYREEE (reference sequence). This CDR3 is 16 amino acids long. With V trimmed by 0 bases and J by 7 bases, 5 bases remained unmatched. CDR3 residues: CASSLGAGTGNSPLHF. DNA for the CDR3: TGTGCCAGCAGCTTGGGTGCCGGGACAGGGAATTCACCCCTCCACTTT.